This T cell receptor (beta chain) emerged from a study of PD-1 blockade in classical Hodgkin lymphoma. The repertoire was sequenced with immunoSEQ multiplex PCR; TCRdb's copy has only in-frame clones and lacks some. The data contain roughly 77,000 clones, 93% of them singletons. CDR1 SGHRS and CDR2 YFSETQ come from the germline V gene. V lost 4 bases, J lost 2 bases, and 12 bases lay in between. This CDR3 comprises 14 residues. Sample time point: newly diagnosed, previously untreated cHL patient sample. This rearrangement joins TRBV5-1 to TRBJ1-1; D gene ambiguous. This TCR was sampled from a human donor with classical Hodgkin lymphoma. Sequenced: peripheral blood mononuclear cells (PBMCs). The CDR3 DNA sequence: TGCGCCAGCAGCCCCTTAGCGGCTAACACTGAAGCTTTCTTT. This gives the protein CASSPLAANTEAFF.